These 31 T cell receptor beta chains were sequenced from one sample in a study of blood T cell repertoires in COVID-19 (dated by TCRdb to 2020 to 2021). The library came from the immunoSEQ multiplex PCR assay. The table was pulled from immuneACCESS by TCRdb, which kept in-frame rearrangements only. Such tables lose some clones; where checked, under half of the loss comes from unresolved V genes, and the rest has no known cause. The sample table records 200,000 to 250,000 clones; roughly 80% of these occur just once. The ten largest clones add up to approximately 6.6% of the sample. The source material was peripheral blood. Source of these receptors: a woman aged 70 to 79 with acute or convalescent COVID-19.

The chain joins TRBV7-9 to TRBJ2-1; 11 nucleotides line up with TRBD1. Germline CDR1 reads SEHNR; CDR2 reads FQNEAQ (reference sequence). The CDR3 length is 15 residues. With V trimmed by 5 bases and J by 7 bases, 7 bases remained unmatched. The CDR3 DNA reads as TGTGCCAGCAGCAAGGACAGGGGGCGTAAAAATGAGCAGTTCTTC. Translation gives CASSKDRGRKNEQFF.

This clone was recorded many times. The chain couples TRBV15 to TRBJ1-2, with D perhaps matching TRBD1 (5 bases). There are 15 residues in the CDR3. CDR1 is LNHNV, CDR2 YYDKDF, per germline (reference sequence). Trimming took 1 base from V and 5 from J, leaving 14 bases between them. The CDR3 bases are TGTGCCACCAGCAGAGGCTCAGGGATTAGATATGGCTACACCTTC. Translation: CATSRGSGIRYGYTF.

The CDR3 sequence is CASSIGYRGVGQPQHF. CDR3 nucleotide sequence: TGTGCCAGTAGTATCGGATACAGGGGAGTCGGTCAGCCCCAGCATTTT. The chain is built from TRBV19 and TRBJ1-5, with 7 bases matching TRBD1. CDR3 length equals 16 residues. Germline V CDR1 and CDR2: LNHDA, SQIVND (reference sequence). The V and J ends lost 3 bases and 6 bases, in that order; junction bases with no gene match: 11. The full variable domain, its missing parts supplied by reference TRBV19 and TRBJ1-5, is DGGITQSPKYLFRKEGQNVTLSCEQNLNHDAMYWYRQDPGQGLRLIYYSQIVNDFQKGDIAEGYSVSREKKESFPLTVTSAQKNPTAFYLCASSIGYRGVGQPQHFGDGTRLSIL.

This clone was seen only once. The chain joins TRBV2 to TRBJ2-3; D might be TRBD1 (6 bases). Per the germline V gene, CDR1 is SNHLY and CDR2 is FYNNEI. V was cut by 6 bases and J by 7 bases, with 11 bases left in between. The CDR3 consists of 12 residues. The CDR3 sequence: CASSQDSNTQYF. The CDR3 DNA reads TGTGCCAGCAGCCAGGACAGTAATACGCAGTATTTT.

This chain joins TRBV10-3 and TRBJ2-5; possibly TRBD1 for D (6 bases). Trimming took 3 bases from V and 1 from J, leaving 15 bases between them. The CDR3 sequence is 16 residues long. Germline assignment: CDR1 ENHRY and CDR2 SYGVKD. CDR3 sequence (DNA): TGTGCCATCAGTGACCGTTCGAGCAGGGGCCAAGAGACCCAGTACTTC. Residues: CAISDRSSRGQETQYF.

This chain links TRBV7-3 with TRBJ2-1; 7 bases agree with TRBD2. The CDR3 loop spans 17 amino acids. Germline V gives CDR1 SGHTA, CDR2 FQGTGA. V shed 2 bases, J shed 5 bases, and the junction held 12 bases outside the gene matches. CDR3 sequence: CASSLRASGVTDNEQFF. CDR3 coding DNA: TGTGCCAGCAGCTTACGGGCAAGCGGGGTCACCGACAATGAGCAGTTCTTC.

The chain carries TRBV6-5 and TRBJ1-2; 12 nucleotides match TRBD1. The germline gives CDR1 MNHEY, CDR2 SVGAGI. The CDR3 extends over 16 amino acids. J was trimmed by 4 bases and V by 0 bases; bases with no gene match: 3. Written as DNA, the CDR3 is TGTGCCAGCAGTTACTCGCCGGGACAGGGGGCCTATGGCTACACCTTC. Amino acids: CASSYSPGQGAYGYTF.

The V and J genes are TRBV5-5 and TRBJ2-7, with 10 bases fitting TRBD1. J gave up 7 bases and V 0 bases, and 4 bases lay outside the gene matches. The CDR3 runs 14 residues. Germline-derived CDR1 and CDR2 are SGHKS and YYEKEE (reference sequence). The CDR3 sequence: CASSLGQGAWEQYF. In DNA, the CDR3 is TGTGCCAGCAGCTTGGGACAGGGGGCATGGGAGCAGTACTTC.

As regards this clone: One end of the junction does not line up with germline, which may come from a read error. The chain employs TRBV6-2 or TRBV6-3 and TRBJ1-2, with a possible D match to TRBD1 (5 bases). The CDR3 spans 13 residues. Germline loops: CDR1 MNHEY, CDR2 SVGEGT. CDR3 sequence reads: CASSQGLNSGYTF. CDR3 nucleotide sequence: TGTGCCAGCAGTCAGGGACTAAACTCTGGCTACACCTTC.

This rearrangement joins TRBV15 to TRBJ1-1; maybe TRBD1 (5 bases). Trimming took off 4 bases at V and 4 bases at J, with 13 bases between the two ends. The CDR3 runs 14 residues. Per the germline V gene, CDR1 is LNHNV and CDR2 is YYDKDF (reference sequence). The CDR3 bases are TGTGCCACCAGCACCTGGACATCGCGCACTGAAGCTTTCTTT. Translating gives CATSTWTSRTEAFF.

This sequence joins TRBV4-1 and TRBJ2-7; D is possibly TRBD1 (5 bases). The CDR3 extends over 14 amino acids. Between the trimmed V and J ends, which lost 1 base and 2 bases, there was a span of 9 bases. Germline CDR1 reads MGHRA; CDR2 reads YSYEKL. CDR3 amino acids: CASSQGQGAYEQYF. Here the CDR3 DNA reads TGCGCCAGCAGCCAAGGGCAGGGCGCCTACGAGCAGTACTTC.

The CDR3 protein is CASSLYRGAGTEAFF. CDR3 in DNA: TGCGCCAGCAGCTTGTATCGGGGGGCCGGCACTGAAGCTTTCTTT. This chain connects TRBV5-1 to TRBJ1-1; D perhaps matches TRBD1 (6 bases). Germline V CDR1 and CDR2: SGHRS, YFSETQ. CDR3 length equals 15 residues. Deletions cut 1 base from V and 4 bases from J, with 14 bases between.

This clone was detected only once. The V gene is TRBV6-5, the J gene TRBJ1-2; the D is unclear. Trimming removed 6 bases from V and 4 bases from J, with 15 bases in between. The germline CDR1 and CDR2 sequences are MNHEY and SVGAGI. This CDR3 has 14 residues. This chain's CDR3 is CASRPIGRAYGYTF. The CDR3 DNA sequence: TGTGCCAGCAGGCCCATCGGGAGGGCCTATGGCTACACCTTC.

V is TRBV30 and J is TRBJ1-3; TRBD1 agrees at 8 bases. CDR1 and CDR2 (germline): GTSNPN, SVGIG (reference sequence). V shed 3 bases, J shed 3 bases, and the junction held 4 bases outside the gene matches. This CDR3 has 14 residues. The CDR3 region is CAWRAGGIGNTIYF. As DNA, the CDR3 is TGTGCCTGGAGGGCAGGGGGCATTGGAAACACCATATATTTT.

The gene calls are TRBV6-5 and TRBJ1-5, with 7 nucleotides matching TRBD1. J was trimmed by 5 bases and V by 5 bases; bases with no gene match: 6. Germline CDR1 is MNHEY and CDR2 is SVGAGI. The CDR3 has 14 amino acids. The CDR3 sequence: CASSPRDSYQPQHF. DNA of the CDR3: TGTGCCAGCAGTCCCCGGGACAGCTATCAGCCCCAGCATTTT.

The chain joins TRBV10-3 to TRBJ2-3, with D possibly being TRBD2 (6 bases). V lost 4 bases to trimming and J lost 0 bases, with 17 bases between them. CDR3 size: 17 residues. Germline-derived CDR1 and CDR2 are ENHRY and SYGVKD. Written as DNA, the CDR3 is TGTGCCATCAGTGGCGGAGCGTCGCGGGGAAGCACAGATACGCAGTATTTT. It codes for CAISGGASRGSTDTQYF.

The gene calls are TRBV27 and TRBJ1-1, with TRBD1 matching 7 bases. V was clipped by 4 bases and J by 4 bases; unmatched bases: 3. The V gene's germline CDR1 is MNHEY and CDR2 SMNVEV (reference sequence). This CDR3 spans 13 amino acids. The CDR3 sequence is CASSSYRGTEAFF. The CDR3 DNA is TGTGCCAGCAGTTCTTACAGGGGCACTGAAGCTTTCTTT.

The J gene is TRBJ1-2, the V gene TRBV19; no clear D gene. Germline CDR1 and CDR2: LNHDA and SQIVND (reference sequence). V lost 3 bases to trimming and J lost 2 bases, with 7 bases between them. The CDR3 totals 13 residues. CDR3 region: CASSMEGNYGYTF. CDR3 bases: TGTGCCAGTAGTATGGAGGGAAACTATGGCTACACCTTC. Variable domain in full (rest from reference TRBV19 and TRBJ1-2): DGGITQSPKYLFRKEGQNVTLSCEQNLNHDAMYWYRQDPGQGLRLIYYSQIVNDFQKGDIAEGYSVSREKKESFPLTVTSAQKNPTAFYLCASSMEGNYGYTFGSGTRLTVV.

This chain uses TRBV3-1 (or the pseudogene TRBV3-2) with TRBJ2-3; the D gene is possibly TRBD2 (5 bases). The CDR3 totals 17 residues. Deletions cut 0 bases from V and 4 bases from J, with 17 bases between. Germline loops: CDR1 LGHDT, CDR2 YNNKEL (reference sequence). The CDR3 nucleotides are TGTGCCAGCAGCCAAGATCATGGGCAGCGGTTTGCAGATACGCAGTATTTT. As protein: CASSQDHGQRFADTQYF.

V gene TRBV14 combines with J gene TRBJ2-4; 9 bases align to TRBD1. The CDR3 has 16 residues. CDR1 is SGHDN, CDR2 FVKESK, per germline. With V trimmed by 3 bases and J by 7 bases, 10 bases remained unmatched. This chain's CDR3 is CASSHTPGTGNNIQYF. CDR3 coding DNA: TGTGCCAGCAGCCACACCCCCGGGACAGGGAATAACATTCAGTACTTC. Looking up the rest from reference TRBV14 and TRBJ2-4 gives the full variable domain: EAGVTQFPSHSVIEKGQTVTLRCDPISGHDNLYWYRRVMGKEIKFLLHFVKESKQDESGMPNNRFLAERTGGTYSTLKVQPAELEDSGVYFCASSHTPGTGNNIQYFGAGTRLSVL.

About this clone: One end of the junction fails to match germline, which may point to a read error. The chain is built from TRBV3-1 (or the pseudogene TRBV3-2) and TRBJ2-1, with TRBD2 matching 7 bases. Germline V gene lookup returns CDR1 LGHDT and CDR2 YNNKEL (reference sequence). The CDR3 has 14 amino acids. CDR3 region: CASSEDGLGGEQFF. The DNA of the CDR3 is TGTGCCAGCAGCGAAGACGGACTCGGGGGGGAGCAGTTCTTC.

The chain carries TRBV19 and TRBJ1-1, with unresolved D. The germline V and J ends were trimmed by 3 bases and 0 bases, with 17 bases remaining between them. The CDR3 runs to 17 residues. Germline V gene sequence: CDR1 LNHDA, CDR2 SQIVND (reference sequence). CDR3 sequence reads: CASSIGYGGLVNTEAFF. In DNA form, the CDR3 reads TGTGCCAGTAGTATTGGGTACGGCGGGTTGGTGAACACTGAAGCTTTCTTT.

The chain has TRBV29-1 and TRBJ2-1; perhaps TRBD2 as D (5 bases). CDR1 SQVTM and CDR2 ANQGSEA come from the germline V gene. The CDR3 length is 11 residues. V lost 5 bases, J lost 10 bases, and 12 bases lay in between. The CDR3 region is CSVSFGGEQFF. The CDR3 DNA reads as TGCAGCGTTTCTTTTGGAGGCGAGCAGTTCTTC.

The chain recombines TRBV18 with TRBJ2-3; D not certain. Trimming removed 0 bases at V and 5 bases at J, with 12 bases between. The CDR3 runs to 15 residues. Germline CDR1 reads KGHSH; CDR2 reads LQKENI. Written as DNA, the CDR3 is TGTGCCAGCTCACCACCGGGCCCCCAAGGAGATACGCAGTATTTT. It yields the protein CASSPPGPQGDTQYF.

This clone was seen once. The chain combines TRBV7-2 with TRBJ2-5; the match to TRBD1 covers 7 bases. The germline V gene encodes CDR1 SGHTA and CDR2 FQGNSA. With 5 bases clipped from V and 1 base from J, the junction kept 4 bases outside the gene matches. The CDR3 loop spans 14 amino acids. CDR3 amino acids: CASSHDRAQETQYF. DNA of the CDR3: TGTGCCAGCAGCCACGACAGGGCCCAAGAGACCCAGTACTTC.

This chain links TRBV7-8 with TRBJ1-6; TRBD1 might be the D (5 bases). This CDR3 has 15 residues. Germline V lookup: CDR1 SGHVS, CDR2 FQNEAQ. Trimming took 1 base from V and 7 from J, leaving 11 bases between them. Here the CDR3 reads CASSLGTKENSPLHF. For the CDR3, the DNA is TGTGCCAGCAGCTTAGGGACAAAGGAGAATTCACCCCTCCACTTT.

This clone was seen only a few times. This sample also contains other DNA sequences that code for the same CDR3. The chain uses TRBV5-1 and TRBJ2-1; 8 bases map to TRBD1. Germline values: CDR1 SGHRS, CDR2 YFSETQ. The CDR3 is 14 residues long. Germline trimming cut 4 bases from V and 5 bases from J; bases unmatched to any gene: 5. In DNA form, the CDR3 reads TGCGCCAGCAGCCTCTACAGGGGGAACAATGAGCAGTTCTTC. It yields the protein CASSLYRGNNEQFF.

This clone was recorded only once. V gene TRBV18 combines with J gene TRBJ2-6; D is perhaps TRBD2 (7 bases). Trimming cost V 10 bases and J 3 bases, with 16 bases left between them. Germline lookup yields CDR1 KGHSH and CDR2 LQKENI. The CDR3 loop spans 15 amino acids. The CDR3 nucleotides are TGTGCCACCCACGCCGGGGGGCTTGGGGCCAACGTCCTGACTTTC. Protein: CATHAGGLGANVLTF. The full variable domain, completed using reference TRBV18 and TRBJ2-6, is NAGVMQNPRHLVRRRGQEARLRCSPMKGHSHVYWYRQLPEEGLKFMVYLQKENIIDESGMPKERFSAEFPKEGPSILRIQQVVRGDSAAYFCATHAGGLGANVLTFGAGSRLTVL.

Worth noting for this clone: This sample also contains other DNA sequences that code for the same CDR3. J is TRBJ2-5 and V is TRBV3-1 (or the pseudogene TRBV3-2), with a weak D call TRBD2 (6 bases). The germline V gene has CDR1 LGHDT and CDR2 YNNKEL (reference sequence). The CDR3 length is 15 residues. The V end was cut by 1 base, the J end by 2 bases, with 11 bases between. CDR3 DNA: TGTGCCAGCAGCCAAGTCCTAGCGCCACAAGAGACCCAGTACTTC. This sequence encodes CASSQVLAPQETQYF.

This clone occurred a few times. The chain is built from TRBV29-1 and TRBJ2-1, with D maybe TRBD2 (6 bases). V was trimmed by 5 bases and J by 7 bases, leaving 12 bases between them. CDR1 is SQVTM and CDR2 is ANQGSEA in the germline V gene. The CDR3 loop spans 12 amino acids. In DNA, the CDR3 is TGCAGCGTTCGGCGGGGTTTGAATGAGCAGTTCTTC. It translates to CSVRRGLNEQFF.

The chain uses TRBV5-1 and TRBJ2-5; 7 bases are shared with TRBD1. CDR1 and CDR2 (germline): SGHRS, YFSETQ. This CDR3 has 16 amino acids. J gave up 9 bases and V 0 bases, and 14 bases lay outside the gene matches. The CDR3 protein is CASSLEPQGQRLAQYF. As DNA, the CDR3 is TGCGCCAGCAGCTTGGAGCCCCAGGGACAGCGCCTGGCCCAGTACTTC.